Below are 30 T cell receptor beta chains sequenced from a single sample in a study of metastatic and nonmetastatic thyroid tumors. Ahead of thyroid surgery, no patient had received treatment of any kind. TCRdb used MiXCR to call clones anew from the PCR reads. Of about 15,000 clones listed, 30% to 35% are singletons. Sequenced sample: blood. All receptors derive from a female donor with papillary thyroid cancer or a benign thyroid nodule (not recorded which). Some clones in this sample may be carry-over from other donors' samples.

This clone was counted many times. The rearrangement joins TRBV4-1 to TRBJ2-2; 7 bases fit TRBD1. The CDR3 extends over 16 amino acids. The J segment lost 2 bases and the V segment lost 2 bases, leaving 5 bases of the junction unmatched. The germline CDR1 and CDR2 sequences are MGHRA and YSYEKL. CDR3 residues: CASSQTGTANTGELFF. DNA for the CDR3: TGCGCCAGCAGCCAAACCGGGACAGCTAACACCGGGGAGCTGTTTTTT.

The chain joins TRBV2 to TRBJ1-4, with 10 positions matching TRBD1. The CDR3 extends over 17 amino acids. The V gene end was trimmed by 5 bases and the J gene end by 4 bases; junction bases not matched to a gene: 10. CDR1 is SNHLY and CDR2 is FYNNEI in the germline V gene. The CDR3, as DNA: TGTGCCAGCAGTCCTGCTCGGGACAGGGGCAATAATGAAAAACTGTTTTTT. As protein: CASSPARDRGNNEKLFF.

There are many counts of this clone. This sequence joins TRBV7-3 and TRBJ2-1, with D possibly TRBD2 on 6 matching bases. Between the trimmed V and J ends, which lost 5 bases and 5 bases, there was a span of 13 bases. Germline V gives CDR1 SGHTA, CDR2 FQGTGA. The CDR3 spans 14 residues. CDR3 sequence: CASSPTRGHNEQFF. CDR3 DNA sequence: TGTGCCAGCAGCCCCACGCGGGGCCACAATGAGCAGTTCTTC.

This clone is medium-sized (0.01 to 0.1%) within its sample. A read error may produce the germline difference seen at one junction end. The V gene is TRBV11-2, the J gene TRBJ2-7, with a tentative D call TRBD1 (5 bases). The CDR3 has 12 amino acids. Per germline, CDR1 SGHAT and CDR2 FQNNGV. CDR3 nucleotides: TGTGCCAGCAGATTAGGACACCACGAGCAGTACTTC. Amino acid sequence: CASRLGHHEQYF.

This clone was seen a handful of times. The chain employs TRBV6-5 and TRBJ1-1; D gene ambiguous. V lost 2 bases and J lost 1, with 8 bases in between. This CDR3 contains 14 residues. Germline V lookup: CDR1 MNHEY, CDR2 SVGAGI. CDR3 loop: CASSYRPRNTEAFF. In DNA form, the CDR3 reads TGTGCCAGCAGTTACCGTCCGAGGAACACTGAAGCTTTCTTT.

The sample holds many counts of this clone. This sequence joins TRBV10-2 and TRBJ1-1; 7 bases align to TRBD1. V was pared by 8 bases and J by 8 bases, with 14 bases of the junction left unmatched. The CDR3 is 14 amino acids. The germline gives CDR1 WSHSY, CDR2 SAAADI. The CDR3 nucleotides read TGCGCCAGCTCTTGGACAGGAACGAAGGGGGAAGCTTTCTTT. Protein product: CASSWTGTKGEAFF.

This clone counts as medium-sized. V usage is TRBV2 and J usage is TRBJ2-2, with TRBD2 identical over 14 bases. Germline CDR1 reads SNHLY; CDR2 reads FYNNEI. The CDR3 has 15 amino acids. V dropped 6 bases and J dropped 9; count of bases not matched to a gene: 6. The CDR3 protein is CASRGLAGVGRELFF. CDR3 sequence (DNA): TGTGCCAGCAGGGGACTAGCGGGGGTAGGACGGGAGCTGTTTTTT.

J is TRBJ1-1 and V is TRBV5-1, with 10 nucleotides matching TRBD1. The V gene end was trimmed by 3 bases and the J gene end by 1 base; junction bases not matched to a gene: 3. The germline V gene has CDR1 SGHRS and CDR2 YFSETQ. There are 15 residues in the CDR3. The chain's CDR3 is CASSSGQGTNTEAFF. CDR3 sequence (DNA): TGCGCCAGCAGCTCGGGACAGGGGACGAACACTGAAGCTTTCTTT.

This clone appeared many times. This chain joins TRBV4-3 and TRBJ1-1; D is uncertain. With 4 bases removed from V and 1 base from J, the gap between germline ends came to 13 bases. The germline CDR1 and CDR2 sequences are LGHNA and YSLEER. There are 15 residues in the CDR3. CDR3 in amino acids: CASSLNAYTNTEAFF. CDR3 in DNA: TGCGCCAGCAGCCTCAATGCTTATACGAACACTGAAGCTTTCTTT.

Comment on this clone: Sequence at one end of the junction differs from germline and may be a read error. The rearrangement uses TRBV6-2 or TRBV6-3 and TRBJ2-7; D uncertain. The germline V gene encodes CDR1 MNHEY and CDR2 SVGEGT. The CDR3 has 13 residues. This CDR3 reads CASRTDVHYENYF. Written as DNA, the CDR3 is TGTGCGAGCAGGACGGACGTACACTACGAGAACTACTTC.

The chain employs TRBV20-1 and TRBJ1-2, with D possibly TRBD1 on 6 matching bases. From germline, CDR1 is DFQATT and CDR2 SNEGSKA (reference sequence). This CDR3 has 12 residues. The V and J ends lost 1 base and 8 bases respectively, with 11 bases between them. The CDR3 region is CSARVWGGGYTF. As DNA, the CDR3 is TGCAGTGCTAGAGTATGGGGGGGCGGCTACACCTTC.

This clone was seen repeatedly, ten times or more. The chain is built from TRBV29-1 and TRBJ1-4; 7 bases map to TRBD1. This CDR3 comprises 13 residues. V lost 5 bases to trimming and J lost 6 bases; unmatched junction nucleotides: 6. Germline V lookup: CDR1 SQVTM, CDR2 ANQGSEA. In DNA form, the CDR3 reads TGCAGCGTTCTGGGAGGGGGCTATGAAAAACTGTTTTTT. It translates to CSVLGGGYEKLFF.

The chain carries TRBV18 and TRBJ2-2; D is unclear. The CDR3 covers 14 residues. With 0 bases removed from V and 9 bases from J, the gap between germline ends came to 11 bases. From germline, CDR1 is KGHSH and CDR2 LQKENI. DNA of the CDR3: TGTGCCAGCTCACCACCGAGGACCCTGAGGGAGCTGTTTTTT. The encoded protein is CASSPPRTLRELFF.

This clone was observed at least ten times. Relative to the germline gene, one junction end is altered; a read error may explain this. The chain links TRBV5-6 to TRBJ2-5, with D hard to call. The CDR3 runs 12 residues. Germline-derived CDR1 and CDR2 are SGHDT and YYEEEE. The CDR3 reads CASSLKRSLSIF. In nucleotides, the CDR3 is TGTGCCAGCAGCCTCAAGAGGTCCCTTTCCATCTTC.

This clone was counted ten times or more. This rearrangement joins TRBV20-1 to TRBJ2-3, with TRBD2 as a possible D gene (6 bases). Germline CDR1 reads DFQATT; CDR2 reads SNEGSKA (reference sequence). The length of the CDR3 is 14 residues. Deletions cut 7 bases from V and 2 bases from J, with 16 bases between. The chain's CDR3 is CSGGERAITDTQYF. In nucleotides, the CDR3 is TGCAGTGGCGGCGAGCGGGCGATCACAGATACGCAGTATTTT.

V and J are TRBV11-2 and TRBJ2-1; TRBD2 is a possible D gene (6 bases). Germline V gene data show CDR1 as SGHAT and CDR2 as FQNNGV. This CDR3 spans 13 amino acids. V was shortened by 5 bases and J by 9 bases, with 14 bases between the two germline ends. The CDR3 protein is CASSRERGSEQFF. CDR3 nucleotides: TGTGCCAGCAGCCGGGAGAGGGGATCTGAGCAGTTCTTC.

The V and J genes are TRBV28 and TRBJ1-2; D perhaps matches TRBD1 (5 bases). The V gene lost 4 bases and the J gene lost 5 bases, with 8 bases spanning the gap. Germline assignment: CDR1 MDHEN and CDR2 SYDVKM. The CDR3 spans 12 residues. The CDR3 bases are TGTGCCAGCAGTTCGCAGGGTTATGGCTACACCTTC. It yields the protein CASSSQGYGYTF.

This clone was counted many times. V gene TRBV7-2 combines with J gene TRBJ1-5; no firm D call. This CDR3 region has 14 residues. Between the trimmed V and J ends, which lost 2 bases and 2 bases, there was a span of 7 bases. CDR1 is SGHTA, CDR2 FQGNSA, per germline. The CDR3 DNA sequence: TGTGCCAGCAGCTTAAAATTGGGCAATCAGCCCCAGCATTTT. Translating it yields CASSLKLGNQPQHF.

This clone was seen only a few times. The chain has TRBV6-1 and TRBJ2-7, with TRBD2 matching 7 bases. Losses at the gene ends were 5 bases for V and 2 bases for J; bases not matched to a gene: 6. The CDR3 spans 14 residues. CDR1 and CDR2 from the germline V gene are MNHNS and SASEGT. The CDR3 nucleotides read TGTGCCAGCAGTCGACGGGAGGTCCCCTACGAGCAGTACTTC. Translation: CASSRREVPYEQYF.

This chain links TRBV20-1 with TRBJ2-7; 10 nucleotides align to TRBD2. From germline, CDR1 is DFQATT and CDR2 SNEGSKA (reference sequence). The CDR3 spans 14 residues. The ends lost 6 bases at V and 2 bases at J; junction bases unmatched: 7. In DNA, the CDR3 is TGCAGTGCGCGACCGGGACTAGCGACCTACGAGCAGTACTTC. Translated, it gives CSARPGLATYEQYF.

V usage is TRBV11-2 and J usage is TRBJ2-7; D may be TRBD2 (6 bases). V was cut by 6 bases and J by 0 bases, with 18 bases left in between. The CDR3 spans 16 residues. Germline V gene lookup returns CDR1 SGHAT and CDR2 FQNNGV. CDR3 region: CASRTQAGKFSYEQYF. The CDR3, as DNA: TGTGCCAGCAGAACCCAGGCGGGGAAATTCTCCTACGAGCAGTACTTC.

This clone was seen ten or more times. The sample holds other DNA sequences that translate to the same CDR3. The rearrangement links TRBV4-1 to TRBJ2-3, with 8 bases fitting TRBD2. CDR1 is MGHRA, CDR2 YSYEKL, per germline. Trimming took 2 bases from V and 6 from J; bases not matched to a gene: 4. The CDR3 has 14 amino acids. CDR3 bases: TGCGCCAGCAGCCAATGGCTAGCGGGTGATACGCAGTATTTT. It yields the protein CASSQWLAGDTQYF.

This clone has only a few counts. CDR3 nucleotide sequence: TGTGCCAGCAGCCCTACCATCAGGGGTATAGTAACTGAAGCTTTCTTT. Protein product: CASSPTIRGIVTEAFF. The chain combines TRBV6-1 with TRBJ1-1, with D maybe TRBD1 (6 bases). Trimming left V 6 bases short and J 5 bases short, with 22 bases between. CDR3 length equals 16 residues. Germline assignment: CDR1 MNHNS and CDR2 SASEGT.

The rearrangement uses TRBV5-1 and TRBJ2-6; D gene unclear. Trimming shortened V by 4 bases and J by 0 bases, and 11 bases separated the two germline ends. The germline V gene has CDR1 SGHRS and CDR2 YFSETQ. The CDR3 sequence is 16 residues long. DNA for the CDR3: TGCGCCAGCAGCGACCCAGCCCTCTCTGGGGCCAACGTCCTGACTTTC. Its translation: CASSDPALSGANVLTF.

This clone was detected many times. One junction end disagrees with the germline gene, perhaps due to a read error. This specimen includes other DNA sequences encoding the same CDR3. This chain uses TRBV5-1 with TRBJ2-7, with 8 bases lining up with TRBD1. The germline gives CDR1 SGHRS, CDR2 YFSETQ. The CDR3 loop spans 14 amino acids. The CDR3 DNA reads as TGCGCCAGCAGCCCGGGACAGGCATCCTACGAACAGTACTTC. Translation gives CASSPGQASYEQYF. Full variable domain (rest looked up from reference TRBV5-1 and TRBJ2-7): KAGVTQTPRYLIKTRGQQVTLSCSPISGHRSVSWYQQTPGQGLQFLFEYFSETQRNKGNFPGRFSGRQFSNSRSEMNVSTLELGDSALYLCASSPGQASYEQYFGPGTRLTVT.

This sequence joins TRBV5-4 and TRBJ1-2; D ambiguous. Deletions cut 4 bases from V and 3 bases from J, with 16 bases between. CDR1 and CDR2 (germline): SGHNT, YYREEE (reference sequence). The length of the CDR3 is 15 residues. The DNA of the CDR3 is TGTGCCAGCAGCATCCCACCGTGTGTTGACTATGGCTACACCTTC. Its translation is CASSIPPCVDYGYTF.

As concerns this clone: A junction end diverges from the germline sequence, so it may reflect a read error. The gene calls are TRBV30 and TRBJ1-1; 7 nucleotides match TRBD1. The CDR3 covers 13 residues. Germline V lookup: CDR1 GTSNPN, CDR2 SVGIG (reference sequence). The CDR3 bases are TGTGCCAGGAACGACAGGGAAGGAGCTGAAGCTCTCTTT. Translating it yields CARNDREGAEALF.

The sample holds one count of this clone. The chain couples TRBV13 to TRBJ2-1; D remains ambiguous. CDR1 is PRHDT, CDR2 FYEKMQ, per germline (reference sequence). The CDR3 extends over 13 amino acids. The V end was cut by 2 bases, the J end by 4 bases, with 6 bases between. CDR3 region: CASSLSLYNEQFF. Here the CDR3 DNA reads TGTGCCAGCAGCTTAAGTCTTTACAATGAGCAGTTCTTC.

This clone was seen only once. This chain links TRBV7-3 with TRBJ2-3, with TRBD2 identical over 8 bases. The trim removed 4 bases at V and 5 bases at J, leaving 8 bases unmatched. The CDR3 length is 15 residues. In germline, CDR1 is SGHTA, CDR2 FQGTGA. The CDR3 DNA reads TGTGCCAGCAGCTATCAATTAGCGGGAATAGATACGCAGTATTTT. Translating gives CASSYQLAGIDTQYF.

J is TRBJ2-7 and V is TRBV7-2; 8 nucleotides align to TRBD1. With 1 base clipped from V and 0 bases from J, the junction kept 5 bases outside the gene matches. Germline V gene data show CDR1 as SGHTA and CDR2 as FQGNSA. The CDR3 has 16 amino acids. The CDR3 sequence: CASSLGQGASSYEQYF. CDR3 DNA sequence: TGTGCCAGCAGCTTAGGGCAGGGGGCCAGCTCCTACGAGCAGTACTTC.